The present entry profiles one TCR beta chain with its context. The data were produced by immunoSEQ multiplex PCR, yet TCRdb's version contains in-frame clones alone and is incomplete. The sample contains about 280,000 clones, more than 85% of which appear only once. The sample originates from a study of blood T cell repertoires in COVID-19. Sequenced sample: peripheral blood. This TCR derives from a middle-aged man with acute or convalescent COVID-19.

The CDR3: CASSPLGDEQFF. The DNA of the CDR3 is TGTGCCAGCAGTCCCCTAGGGGATGAGCAGTTCTTC. The gene calls are TRBV21-1 and TRBJ2-1; the D call of TRBD1 is as the table states it, not checked on the DNA. TRBV21-1 constitutes a pseudogene. The CDR3 totals 12 residues.